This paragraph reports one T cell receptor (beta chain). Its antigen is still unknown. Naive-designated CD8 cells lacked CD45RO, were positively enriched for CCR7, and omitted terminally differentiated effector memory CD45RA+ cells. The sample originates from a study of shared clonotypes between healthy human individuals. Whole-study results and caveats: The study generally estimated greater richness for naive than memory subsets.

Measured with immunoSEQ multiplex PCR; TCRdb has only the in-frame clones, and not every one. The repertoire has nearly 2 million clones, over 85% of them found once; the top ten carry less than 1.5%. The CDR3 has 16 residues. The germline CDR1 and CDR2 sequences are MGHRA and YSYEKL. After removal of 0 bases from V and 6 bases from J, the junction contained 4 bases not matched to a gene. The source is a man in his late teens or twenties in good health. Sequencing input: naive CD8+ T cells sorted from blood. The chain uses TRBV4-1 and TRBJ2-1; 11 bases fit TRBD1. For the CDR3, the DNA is TGCGCCAGCAGCCAAGACATGGGGACAGGGGGCAATGAGCAGTTCTTC. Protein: CASSQDMGTGGNEQFF.